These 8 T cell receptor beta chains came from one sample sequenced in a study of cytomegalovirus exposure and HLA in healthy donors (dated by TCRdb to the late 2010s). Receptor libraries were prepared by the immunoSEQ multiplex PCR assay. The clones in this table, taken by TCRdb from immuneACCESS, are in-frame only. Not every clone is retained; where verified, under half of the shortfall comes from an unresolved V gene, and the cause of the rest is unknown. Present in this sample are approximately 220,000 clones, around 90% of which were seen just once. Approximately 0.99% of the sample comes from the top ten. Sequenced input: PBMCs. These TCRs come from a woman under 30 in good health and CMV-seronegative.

CDR3 bases: TGCGCCAGCAGGGGTTTGCGTCGGGGGACCTACGAGCAGTACTTC. Protein product: CASRGLRRGTYEQYF. The V and J genes are TRBV5-1 and TRBJ2-7; a possible D gene is TRBD2 (6 bases). CDR1 and CDR2 (germline): SGHRS, YFSETQ. This CDR3 spans 15 amino acids. The ends were cut back, 5 bases at V and 2 bases at J, with 17 bases in the middle.

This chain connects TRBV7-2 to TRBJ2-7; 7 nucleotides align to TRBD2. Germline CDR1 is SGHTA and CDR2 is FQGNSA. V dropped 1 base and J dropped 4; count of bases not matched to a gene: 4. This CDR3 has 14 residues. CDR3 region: CASSLGPSGYEQYF. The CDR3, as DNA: TGTGCCAGCAGCTTAGGGCCTAGCGGATACGAGCAGTACTTC.

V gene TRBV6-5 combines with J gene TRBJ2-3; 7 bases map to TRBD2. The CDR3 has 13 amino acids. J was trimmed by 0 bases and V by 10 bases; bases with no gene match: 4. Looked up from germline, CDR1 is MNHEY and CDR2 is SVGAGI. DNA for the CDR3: TGTGCCATAAAGCGGGATAGCACAGATACGCAGTATTTT. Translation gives CAIKRDSTDTQYF.

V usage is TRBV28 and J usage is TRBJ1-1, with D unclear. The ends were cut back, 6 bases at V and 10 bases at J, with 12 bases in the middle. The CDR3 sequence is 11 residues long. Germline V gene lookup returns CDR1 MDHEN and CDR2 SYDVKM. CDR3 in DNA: TGTGCCAGCAGCACAACGGTAGCAGCTTTCTTT. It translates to CASSTTVAAFF.

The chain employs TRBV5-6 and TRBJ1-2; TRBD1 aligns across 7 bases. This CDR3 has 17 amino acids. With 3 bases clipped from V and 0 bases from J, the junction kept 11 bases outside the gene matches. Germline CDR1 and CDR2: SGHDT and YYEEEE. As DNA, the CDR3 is TGTGCCAGCAGCTCATGGACACAGGGGTTAGCTAACTATGGCTACACCTTC. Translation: CASSSWTQGLANYGYTF.

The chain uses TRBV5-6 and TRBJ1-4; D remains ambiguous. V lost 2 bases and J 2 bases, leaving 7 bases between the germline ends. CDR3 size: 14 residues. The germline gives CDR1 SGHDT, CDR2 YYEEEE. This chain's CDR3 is CASSFERTNEKLFF. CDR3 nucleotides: TGTGCCAGCAGCTTCGAGCGTACTAATGAAAAACTGTTTTTT.

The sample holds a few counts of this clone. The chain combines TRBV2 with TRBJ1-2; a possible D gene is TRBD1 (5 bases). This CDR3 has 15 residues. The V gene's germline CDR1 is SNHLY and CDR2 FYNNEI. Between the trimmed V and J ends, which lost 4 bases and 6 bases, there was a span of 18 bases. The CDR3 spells CASSATRQGANGYTF. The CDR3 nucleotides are TGTGCCAGCAGTGCTACCCGGCAGGGCGCAAATGGCTACACCTTC. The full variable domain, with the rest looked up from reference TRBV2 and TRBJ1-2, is EPEVTQTPSHQVTQMGQEVILRCVPISNHLYFYWYRQILGQKVEFLVSFYNNEISEKSEIFDDQFSVERPDGSNFTLKIRSTKLEDSAMYFCASSATRQGANGYTFGSGTRLTVV.

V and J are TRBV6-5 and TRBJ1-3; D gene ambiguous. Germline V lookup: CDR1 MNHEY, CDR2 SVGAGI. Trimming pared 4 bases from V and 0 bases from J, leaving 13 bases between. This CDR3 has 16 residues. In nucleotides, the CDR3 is TGTGCCAGCAGTTTAGGGAGCGGCACCTCTGGAAACACCATATATTTT. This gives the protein CASSLGSGTSGNTIYF.